This TCR beta chain is from a study of T cell responses to AZD1222 COVID-19 vaccine. Looking at the study overall: Second-dose intervals near 4 or 12 weeks were combined.

Overall study findings and caveats: White British people made up most donors, females outnumbered males, and clonal diversity was possibly underestimated.

V shed 5 bases, J shed 3 bases, and the junction held 10 bases outside the gene matches. The CDR3 is 16 amino acids. The germline gives CDR1 SGHAT, CDR2 FQNNGV. Data came from immunoSEQ multiplex PCR; TCRdb stores just in-frame clones and leaves some out. The repertoire has 95,000 to 150,000 clones, nearly 90% of them found once; the top ten carry approximately 4.8%. As regards this clone: Its matching antigen is unknown.

The sample in question was peripheral blood, obtained on day 0 of AZD1222 vaccination. This receptor was taken from an adult in good health. The chain joins TRBV11-2 to TRBJ2-7, with 10 bases fitting TRBD1. CDR3: CASSLVPGQGFYEQYF. CDR3 in DNA: TGTGCCAGCAGCCTCGTACCGGGACAGGGGTTCTACGAGCAGTACTTC.